A selection of T cell receptor beta chains follows, all from one sample in a study of chemoradiotherapy in HPV16-positive cancers. Sequenced by immunoSEQ multiplex PCR; TCRdb stores in-frame clones only, minus some. Of around 13,000 clones listed, roughly 80% are singletons. Specimen collection occurred from a patient who underwent chemoradiotherapy. The receptor set was obtained from a human donor with HPV-associated anogenital cancer. Each CDR3 is given with its conserved first and last residue. Each record gives: D gene, clone size, J gene, V gene, CDR3 length, CDR3 protein, CDR3 DNA. A D gene is named only where the DNA matches it firmly. Rows may omit the clone size; those that give it use once, few, many or a size class.

TRBD1,once,TRBJ1-2,TRBV18,16,CASSPIAGTGLYGYTF,TGTGCCAGCTCACCAATAGCCGGGACAGGACTCTATGGCTACACCTTC
NA,NA,TRBJ1-1,TRBV19,15,CASSIPGAGNTEAFF,TGTGCCAGTAGTATACCGGGGGCGGGGAACACTGAAGCTTTCTTT
TRBD1,once,TRBJ2-7,TRBV5-4,14,CASSPGSQGDTQYF,TGTGCCAGCAGCCCCGGCTCCCAGGGGGATACGCAGTACTTC
TRBD1,NA,TRBJ2-3,TRBV5-5,15,CASSSGQGVTDTQYF,TGTGCCAGCAGCTCCGGACAGGGGGTAACAGATACGCAGTATTTT
NA,NA,TRBJ1-5,TRBV19,14,CASTRSALNQPQHF,TGTGCCAGTACCCGGTCGGCTTTAAATCAGCCCCAGCATTTT
NA,NA,TRBJ2-2,TRBV5-6,16,CASGPLGGGRNGELFF,TGTGCCAGCGGCCCTTTGGGCGGGGGCAGGAACGGGGAGCTGTTTTTT
NA,once,TRBJ2-7,TRBV28,15,CASTRPGGRSYEQYF,TGTGCCAGCACCCGGCCCGGGGGACGCTCCTACGAGCAGTACTTC
NA,once,TRBJ2-5,TRBV6-1,14,CASKGWGDGETQYF,TGTGCCAGCAAAGGGTGGGGGGATGGAGAGACCCAGTACTTC
NA,NA,TRBJ1-1,TRBV7-2,14,CASSPRLRTVGAFF,TGTGCCAGCAGCCCCCGGTTAAGGACAGTTGGCGCTTTCTTT
NA,NA,TRBJ1-1,TRBV25-1,14,CASSESVTGLKAFF,TGTGCCAGCAGTGAATCGGTGACAGGACTAAAAGCTTTCTTT
NA,NA,TRBJ1-1,TRBV4-3,14,CASSQGTRYTEAFF,TGCGCCAGCAGCCAAGGTACGAGGTACACTGAAGCTTTCTTT
NA,NA,TRBJ2-5,TRBV21-1,12,CAAQEQEETQYF,TGTGCCGCCCAGGAACAGGAGGAGACCCAGTACTTC
NA,NA,TRBJ2-3,TRBV7-2,18,CASSPGDFQSYTQIMEYF,TGTGCCAGCAGCCCCGGGGACTTCCAAAGTTATACACAGATCATGGAGTATTTT
NA,NA,TRBJ2-7,TRBV4-3,13,CASSLGPTYEQYF,TGCGCCAGCAGCCTCGGCCCGACCTACGAGCAGTACTTC
NA,NA,TRBJ2-1,TRBV14,13,CASSQETRGEQFF,TGTGCCAGCAGCCAAGAAACCCGCGGTGAGCAGTTCTTC
NA,NA,TRBJ2-5,TRBV6-6,15,CASRATQASGETQYF,TGTGCCAGCAGGGCAACACAGGCCTCGGGGGAGACCCAGTACTTC
NA,NA,TRBJ2-7,TRBV19,13,CASSIRTDYEQYF,TGTGCCAGTAGTATTCGGACAGATTACGAGCAGTACTTC
NA,NA,TRBJ1-1,TRBV7-2,14,CASSFTGMNTEAFF,TGTGCCAGCAGCTTTACAGGGATGAACACTGAAGCTTTCTTT
TRBD1,NA,TRBJ1-5,TRBV28,11,CASSQGGPQHF,TGTGCCAGCAGCCAGGGGGGGCCCCAGCATTTT
TRBD1,NA,TRBJ1-5,TRBV7-8,15,CASSLDRGYNQPQHF,TGTGCCAGCAGCTTGGACAGGGGTTACAATCAGCCCCAGCATTTT
NA,NA,TRBJ2-7,TRBV7-2,12,CASSFTSLEQYF,TGTGCCAGCAGCTTCACATCCCTCGAGCAGTACTTC
TRBD2,NA,TRBJ2-1,TRBV7-6,16,CASSLQLAGNYNEQFF,TGTGCCAGCAGCTTACAACTAGCGGGGAACTACAATGAGCAGTTCTTC
NA,NA,TRBJ1-2,TRBV4-3,15,CASSPGGGAVYGYTF,TGCGCCAGCAGCCCGGGCGGCGGAGCAGTCTATGGCTACACCTTC
NA,NA,TRBJ2-5,TRBV18,13,CATSGGRQETQYF,TGTGCCACCTCTGGGGGCCGCCAAGAGACCCAGTACTTC
NA,NA,TRBJ2-7,TRBV5-6,13,CASSEQGSYEQYF,TGTGCCAGCAGCGAACAGGGCTCCTACGAGCAGTACTTC
TRBD1,NA,TRBJ1-1,TRBV4-2,17,CASSSSLRGSVNTEAFF,TGTGCCAGCAGCTCGAGCCTCAGGGGGTCGGTGAACACTGAAGCTTTCTTT
TRBD1,NA,TRBJ2-1,TRBV4-1,17,CASSQERPGQGVHHRFF,TGCGCCAGCAGCCAAGAACGACCGGGACAGGGGGTACATCATCGGTTCTTC
TRBD1,NA,TRBJ2-3,TRBV2,14,CASSRDRVPDTQYF,TGTGCCAGCAGTCGGGACAGGGTTCCAGATACGCAGTATTTT
TRBD2,NA,TRBJ2-1,TRBV18,17,CASSPPSGGSGVYEQFF,TGTGCCAGCTCACCCCCTAGCGGGGGTTCTGGGGTGTATGAGCAGTTCTTC
TRBD1,NA,TRBJ1-1,TRBV7-9,16,CASGRPPRGLFTEAFF,TGTGCCAGCGGAAGACCTCCCAGGGGGCTGTTCACTGAAGCTTTCTTT
NA,NA,TRBJ1-6,TRBV5-6,19,CASSLWAVQGSSYNSPLHF,TGTGCCAGCAGCTTGTGGGCGGTGCAGGGTAGCTCCTATAATTCACCCCTCCACTTT
TRBD1,NA,TRBJ1-4,TRBV12-5,14,CASGSGQPNEKLFF,TGTGCTAGTGGTTCGGGACAGCCTAATGAAAAACTGTTTTTT
NA,NA,TRBJ1-2,TRBV7-2,13,CASSLITNYGYTF,TGTGCCAGCAGCTTAATTACTAACTATGGCTACACCTTC
NA,NA,TRBJ1-1,TRBV5-4,14,CASSALGGTTEAFF,TGTGCCAGCAGCGCCCTGGGCGGAACCACTGAAGCTTTCTTT
NA,NA,TRBJ2-2,TRBV7-2,15,CASSPGGGRTGELFF,TGTGCCAGCAGCCCGGGAGGGGGCCGCACCGGGGAGCTGTTTTTT
NA,once,TRBJ1-2,TRBV23-1,16,CASSQSRRGADYGYTF,TGCGCCAGCAGTCAATCGAGACGGGGAGCGGACTATGGCTACACCTTC
TRBD1,few,TRBJ1-2,TRBV4-2,15,CASSPTPGQDYGYTF,TGTGCCAGCAGCCCAACTCCCGGACAGGACTATGGCTACACCTTC
NA,NA,TRBJ2-7,TRBV10-3,12,CAIKGSSYEQYF,TGTGCCATCAAGGGGAGTTCCTACGAGCAGTACTTC
NA,NA,TRBJ1-2,TRBV18,15,CASSPPSPGGYGYTF,TGTGCCAGCTCACCACCCTCCCCCGGCGGCTATGGCTACACCTTC
NA,NA,TRBJ1-4,TRBV2,13,CASNLGVVEKLFF,TGTGCCAGCAATCTCGGGGTAGTGGAAAAACTGTTTTTT
NA,NA,TRBJ1-2,TRBV5-6,15,CASSPRTAFPYGYTF,TGTGCCAGCAGCCCGCGGACAGCGTTCCCCTATGGCTACACCTTC
NA,NA,TRBJ1-1,TRBV2,13,CASSEEGPTEAFF,TGTGCCAGCAGTGAGGAGGGACCCACTGAAGCTTTCTTT
TRBD1,once,TRBJ2-1,TRBV6-5,12,CASKTGWNEQFF,TGTGCCAGCAAGACAGGGTGGAATGAGCAGTTCTTC
NA,NA,TRBJ1-1,TRBV18,15,CASSAGIVQNTEAFF,TGTGCCAGCTCGGCTGGAATTGTACAAAACACTGAAGCTTTCTTT
TRBD1,NA,TRBJ2-3,TRBV7-3,15,CASSLGTGSTDTQYF,TGTGCCAGCAGCTTAGGGACAGGAAGCACAGATACGCAGTATTTT